This T cell receptor beta chain was found in a study of shared clonotypes between healthy human individuals. Across the study: Three plates were used per donor for CD4 naive, three for CD4 memory, two for CD8 naive and one for CD8 memory.

V shed 1 base and J shed 0 bases, with 8 bases lying between them. Germline V gene sequence: CDR1 SGHNT, CDR2 YENEEA. The CDR3 extends over 15 amino acids. Healthy and HIV-negative, the adult donors had no recent acute infections or vaccinations. Profiling relied on immunoSEQ multiplex PCR, and the TCRdb table lists in-frame clones only, not all of them. The sample consists of approximately 530,000 clones, almost 97% of them appearing once. Study observations and caveats: Rarefaction analysis demonstrated incomplete sorted-subset sequencing notwithstanding large depth.

About this clone: No antigen is known for it.

The sequence derives from a woman in her twenties or thirties in good health. Sequencing input: naive CD4+ T cells sorted from blood. Indicated subset: CD45RA+ positively selected. V and J are TRBV11-3 and TRBJ2-3; D may be TRBD2 (6 bases). The CDR3 loop is CASSLVLASTDTQYF. DNA for the CDR3: TGTGCCAGCAGCTTAGTCCTAGCGAGCACAGATACGCAGTATTTT.